This TCR beta chain was recovered during a study of blood T cell repertoires in COVID-19. Study-wide context: COVID-19 samples from acute and convalescent phases originated in the United States, Italy and Spain. Nucleic acid was either cDNA or gDNA, and it came from T cells, B-cell-depleted T cells, or PBMCs.

CDR1 is MNHEY and CDR2 is SMNVEV in the germline V gene (reference sequence). The CDR3 is made up of 15 amino acids. With 5 bases removed from V and 4 bases from J, the gap between germline ends came to 18 bases. Clones were read by immunoSEQ multiplex PCR, and TCRdb kept only the in-frame ones, dropping some. The sample holds 150,000 to 200,000 clones; over 80% are singletons and the top ten take 0.8% to 0.95%. A Seattle source enrolled patients during active infection and followed them longitudinally. The chain has TRBV27 and TRBJ2-7; a weak D match, TRBD1 (7 bases). The clonotype comes from a man aged 60 to 75 with COVID-19, enrolled during active disease. Source material: peripheral blood. The CDR3 nucleotides are TGTGCCAGCAGTCGAGGCGGGACAGATCTTTACGAGCAGTACTTC. Protein product: CASSRGGTDLYEQYF.